This TCR beta chain was identified during a study of T-cell memory formation after mild COVID-19. TCRdb fed the 5' RACE reads into MiXCR, producing one record per CDR3 protein. The sample records roughly 240,000 distinct CDR3 sequences, about a sixth being singletons. Germline V gene lookup returns CDR1 SGDLS and CDR2 YYNGEE. The CDR3 has 15 amino acids. V was cut by 1 base and J by 4 bases, with 11 bases left in between. The sample consisted of PBMCs or a T cell subset sorted from them (not recorded which). The TCR comes from a man aged 18 to 29 who had mild COVID-19 (a few samples of this study predate the infection). Cell type and time point are not known. The rearrangement links TRBV9 to TRBJ2-2; perhaps TRBD1 as D (7 bases). The CDR3 coding sequence is TGTGCCAGCAGCGTATCAGGGGGGAGCACCGGGGAGCTGTTTTTT. It encodes CASSVSGGSTGELFF.